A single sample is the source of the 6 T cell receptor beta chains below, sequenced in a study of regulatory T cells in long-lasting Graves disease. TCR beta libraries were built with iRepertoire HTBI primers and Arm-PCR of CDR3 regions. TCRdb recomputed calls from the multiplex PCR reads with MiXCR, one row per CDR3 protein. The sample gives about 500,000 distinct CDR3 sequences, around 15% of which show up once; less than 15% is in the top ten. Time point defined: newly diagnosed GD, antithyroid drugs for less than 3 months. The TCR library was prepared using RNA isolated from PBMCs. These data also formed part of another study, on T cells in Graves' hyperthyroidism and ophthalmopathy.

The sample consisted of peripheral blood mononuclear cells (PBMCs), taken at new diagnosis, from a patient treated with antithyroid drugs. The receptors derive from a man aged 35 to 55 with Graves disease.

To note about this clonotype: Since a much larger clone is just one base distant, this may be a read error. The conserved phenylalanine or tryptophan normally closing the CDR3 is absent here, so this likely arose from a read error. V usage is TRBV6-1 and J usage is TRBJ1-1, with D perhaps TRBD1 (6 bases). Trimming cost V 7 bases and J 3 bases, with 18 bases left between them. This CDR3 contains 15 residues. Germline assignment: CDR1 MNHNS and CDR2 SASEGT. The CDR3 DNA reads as TGTGCCAGCAATAAACGATCGGGGGCTTACACTGAAGCTTTCCTT. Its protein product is CASNKRSGAYTEAFL.

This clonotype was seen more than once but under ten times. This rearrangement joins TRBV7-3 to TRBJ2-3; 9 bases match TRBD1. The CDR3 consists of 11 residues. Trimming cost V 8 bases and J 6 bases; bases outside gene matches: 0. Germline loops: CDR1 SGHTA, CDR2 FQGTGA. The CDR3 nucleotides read TGTGCCAGCGGACAGGGGGATACGCAGTATTTT. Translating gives CASGQGDTQYF.

The CDR3 DNA reads TGTGCCAGTAGTCCAGAGGGTCCGCCGGGGGAGCAGTTCTTC. Amino acid sequence: CASSPEGPPGEQFF. The chain has TRBV19 and TRBJ2-1; TRBD2 might be the D (5 bases). This CDR3 has 14 amino acids. Germline V gene data show CDR1 as LNHDA and CDR2 as SQIVND (reference sequence). V lost 5 bases, J lost 10 bases, and 18 bases lay in between.

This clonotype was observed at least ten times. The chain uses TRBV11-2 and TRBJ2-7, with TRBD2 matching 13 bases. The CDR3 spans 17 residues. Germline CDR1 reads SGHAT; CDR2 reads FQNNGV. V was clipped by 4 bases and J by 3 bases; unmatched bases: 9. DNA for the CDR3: TGTGCCAGCAGCTCACTAGCGGGAGGGCCAATGGGCTACGAGCAGTACTTC. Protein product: CASSSLAGGPMGYEQYF.

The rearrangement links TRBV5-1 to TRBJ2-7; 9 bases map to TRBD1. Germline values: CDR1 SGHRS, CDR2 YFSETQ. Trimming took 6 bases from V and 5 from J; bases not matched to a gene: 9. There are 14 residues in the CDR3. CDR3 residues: CASTRGTGLNEQYF. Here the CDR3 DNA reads TGCGCCAGCACCCGCGGGACAGGGCTCAACGAGCAGTACTTC.

The CDR3 nucleotides are TGCGCCAGCAGCTCCAAGGTCCTAGCGGGACAGGAACAGTACTTC. Protein product: CASSSKVLAGQEQYF. This chain connects TRBV5-1 to TRBJ2-7, with a weak D call TRBD2 (9 bases). This CDR3 is 15 amino acids long. V lost 3 bases, J lost 10 bases, and 23 bases lay in between. The germline V gene encodes CDR1 SGHRS and CDR2 YFSETQ.